This TCR beta chain was captured in a study of T cell responses to AZD1222 COVID-19 vaccine. Turning to this clone: Its antigen remains unknown.

Produced via immunoSEQ multiplex PCR; TCRdb's table is partial and in-frame only. The profile shows around 150,000 clones, more than 85% of them singletons. The CDR3 runs 13 residues. The germline V gene has CDR1 LGHDT and CDR2 YNNKEL (reference sequence). Trimming left V 4 bases short and J 6 bases short, with 11 bases between. General study points: Samples come after the peak T cell response, not at day 14. Regions left unmutated in variants are reportedly the target of nearly half of spike-specific TCRs. Mostly white British, mostly female donors; authors suggested clonal diversity may be underestimated.

Researchers grouped second doses given at about 4 or about 12 weeks into one pool. Sequencing used peripheral blood, obtained 28 days after the second AZD1222 dose. This chain uses TRBV3-1 (or the pseudogene TRBV3-2) with TRBJ2-3, with D possibly being TRBD2 (5 bases). This clonotype was sampled from an adult who received the AZD1222 COVID-19 vaccine. The CDR3 DNA sequence: TGTGCCAGCAGCCCCCGGACTGGCGATACGCAGTATTTT. Amino acids: CASSPRTGDTQYF.